The 24 T cell receptor beta chains reported below all come from one sample, sequenced in a study of beta chain features in type 1 diabetes. These receptors have no known antigen. Study outcomes and limitations: Within each of all four CD4+ subsets, Type 1 diabetes patients had TCRB CDR3s that were moderately but significantly shorter.

Expressed TCRB transcripts were sequenced, since all the RNA that had been isolated was reverse transcribed. The protocol was immunoSEQ multiplex PCR, while the TCRdb copy is restricted to in-frame clones and leaves out a portion. The table shows a few hundred thousand clones, with more than 15% occurring only once. The material sequenced was naive CD4+ T cells from blood. The source is a man aged 30 to 39 with type 1 diabetes.

In its sample, this clone was seen a few times. V usage is TRBV9 and J usage is TRBJ2-1; 7 nucleotides agree with TRBD1. This CDR3 has 15 amino acids. In germline, CDR1 is SGDLS, CDR2 YYNGEE. V gave up 0 bases and J gave up 6 bases; unmatched junction bases: 6. CDR3 nucleotides: TGTGCCAGCAGCGTAGTAACAGGGGTCTTCAATGAGCAGTTCTTC. Protein product: CASSVVTGVFNEQFF.

This clone has only a few counts. The genes are TRBV5-1 and TRBJ2-1; 8 bases agree with TRBD2. The CDR3 totals 16 residues. The V gene's germline CDR1 is SGHRS and CDR2 YFSETQ. V trimming: 2 bases; J trimming: 0 bases; junction bases outside the gene matches: 4. The CDR3 DNA is TGCGCCAGCAGCTTAAGCGGGGGAAGCTCCTACAATGAGCAGTTCTTC. Its protein product is CASSLSGGSSYNEQFF. Filled out from reference TRBV5-1 and TRBJ2-1, the complete variable domain reads KAGVTQTPRYLIKTRGQQVTLSCSPISGHRSVSWYQQTPGQGLQFLFEYFSETQRNKGNFPGRFSGRQFSNSRSEMNVSTLELGDSALYLCASSLSGGSSYNEQFFGPGTRLTVL.

A few counts support this clone. This sequence joins TRBV19 and TRBJ2-7; D is uncertain. CDR1 is LNHDA, CDR2 SQIVND, per germline (reference sequence). Trimming left V 0 bases short and J 1 base short, with 7 bases between. This CDR3 comprises 14 residues. Here the CDR3 reads CASSIDALSYEQYF. CDR3 nucleotide sequence: TGTGCCAGTAGTATAGATGCCCTTTCCTACGAGCAGTACTTC.

This sequence joins TRBV19 and TRBJ2-7; perhaps TRBD2 as D (5 bases). The CDR3 sequence is 14 residues long. V shed 4 bases and J shed 5 bases, with 15 bases lying between them. Germline CDR1 is LNHDA and CDR2 is SQIVND (reference sequence). The CDR3: CASSNRGSDHEQYF. CDR3 DNA: TGTGCCAGTAGTAATCGGGGATCTGACCACGAGCAGTACTTC.

The chain has TRBV29-1 and TRBJ2-1; TRBD2 matches 8 bases. With V trimmed by 4 bases and J by 4 bases, 6 bases remained unmatched. The CDR3 is made up of 14 amino acids. Looked up from germline, CDR1 is SQVTM and CDR2 is ANQGSEA. The chain's CDR3 is CSVVLSSGYNEQFF. CDR3 sequence (DNA): TGCAGCGTTGTCCTCTCTAGCGGGTACAATGAGCAGTTCTTC.

This sequence joins TRBV9 and TRBJ2-5, with D perhaps TRBD2 (5 bases). The germline CDR1 and CDR2 sequences are SGDLS and YYNGEE. This CDR3 is 13 amino acids long. The V end lost 3 bases, the J end lost 5 bases, and 11 bases lay between the germline ends. The DNA for the CDR3 is TGTGCCAGCAGCGCGAGCGGCCGGGAGACCCAGTACTTC. It specifies CASSASGRETQYF.

This clone has just a few counts. This sequence joins TRBV9 and TRBJ2-3; D remains ambiguous. V shed 3 bases and J shed 9 bases, with 8 bases lying between them. CDR3 length equals 11 residues. Germline V gene data show CDR1 as SGDLS and CDR2 as YYNGEE. The CDR3 DNA sequence: TGTGCCAGCAGCGCCTACGACACGCAGTATTTT. This codes for CASSAYDTQYF. Full variable domain (remainder filled in from reference TRBV9 and TRBJ2-3): DSGVTQTPKHLITATGQRVTLRCSPRSGDLSVYWYQQSLDQGLQFLIQYYNGEERAKGNILERFSAQQFPDLHSELNLSSLELGDSALYFCASSAYDTQYFGPGTRLTVL.

This clone came up a few times. The chain links TRBV29-1 to TRBJ2-2; D is ambiguous. V was clipped by 6 bases and J by 3 bases, with 8 bases between them. Germline CDR1 and CDR2: SQVTM and ANQGSEA. The CDR3 spans 12 residues. CDR3 DNA: TGCAGCGTGGCGAGTTACACCGGGGAGCTGTTTTTT. Protein sequence: CSVASYTGELFF.

With regard to this clone: This sample includes further DNA sequences coding for the same CDR3. The genes are TRBV30 and TRBJ1-1, with unresolved D. The V end was cut by 1 base, the J end by 0 bases, with 6 bases between. Germline CDR1 and CDR2: GTSNPN and SVGIG (reference sequence). This CDR3 is built from 13 residues. Here the CDR3 reads CAWSGQLNTEAFF. The CDR3 bases are TGTGCCTGGAGTGGACAACTGAACACTGAAGCTTTCTTT.

This clone was recorded a few times. This rearrangement joins TRBV30 to TRBJ1-1; D is unresolved. This CDR3 is built from 13 residues. From germline, CDR1 is GTSNPN and CDR2 SVGIG (reference sequence). The V end was cut by 2 bases, the J end by 1 base, with 8 bases between. CDR3: CAWSTQENTEAFF. DNA of the CDR3: TGTGCCTGGAGTACTCAGGAGAACACTGAAGCTTTCTTT.

This clone was detected a few times. The chain carries TRBV7-2 and TRBJ2-3, with 9 bases aligning to TRBD2. Germline CDR1 SGHTA, CDR2 FQGNSA. The CDR3 contains 13 residues. In DNA, the CDR3 is TGTTCCGGGCTAGCGGGACTAGGAGGTACGCAGTATTTT. This gives the protein CSGLAGLGGTQYF.

This clone was observed a few times. The chain recombines TRBV19 with TRBJ2-5; D is uncertain. V was clipped by 0 bases and J by 5 bases, with 7 bases between them. In germline, CDR1 is LNHDA, CDR2 SQIVND (reference sequence). The CDR3 totals 13 residues. The CDR3 DNA reads as TGTGCCAGTAGTATAGAACGGGCGGAGACCCAGTACTTC. Its protein product is CASSIERAETQYF.

This clone has a handful of counts. The V and J genes are TRBV7-2 and TRBJ2-2; 8 bases match TRBD1. Germline loops: CDR1 SGHTA, CDR2 FQGNSA. The CDR3 runs to 16 residues. Trimming cost V 0 bases and J 0 bases; bases outside gene matches: 0. CDR3 in amino acids: CASSLATGANTGELFF. In DNA, the CDR3 is TGTGCCAGCAGCTTAGCGACAGGGGCGAACACCGGGGAGCTGTTTTTT.

V gene TRBV7-2 combines with J gene TRBJ1-4; D is ambiguous. V was cut by 1 base and J by 4 bases, with 7 bases left in between. The CDR3 runs to 14 residues. Per the germline V gene, CDR1 is SGHTA and CDR2 is FQGNSA. The CDR3 here is CASSLGSFNEKLFF. The CDR3 DNA reads as TGTGCCAGCAGCTTAGGAAGCTTTAATGAAAAACTGTTTTTT.

Only a few counts were recorded for this clone. In the same sample, other DNA sequences code for this CDR3. The rearrangement joins TRBV28 to TRBJ2-7, with D possibly being TRBD1 (6 bases). Germline CDR1 is MDHEN and CDR2 is SYDVKM. This CDR3 spans 12 amino acids. V gave up 6 bases and J gave up 3 bases, with 9 bases separating them. DNA for the CDR3: TGTGCCAGCAGCCTCAGGGGCTACGAGCAGTACTTC. Amino acid sequence: CASSLRGYEQYF.

This chain links TRBV6-6 with TRBJ2-1, with 13 bases aligning to TRBD2. Germline V gene data show CDR1 as MNHNY and CDR2 as SVGAGI (reference sequence). With V trimmed by 1 base and J by 8 bases, 5 bases remained unmatched. The CDR3 is made up of 16 amino acids. The CDR3 sequence: CASSYLRTSGRHEQFF. In DNA, the CDR3 is TGTGCCAGCAGTTACTTACGGACTAGCGGGAGACATGAGCAGTTCTTC.

V is TRBV7-3 and J is TRBJ2-6; unclear D gene. There are 14 residues in the CDR3. Germline CDR1 is SGHTA and CDR2 is FQGTGA. V gave up 8 bases and J gave up 0 bases, with 8 bases separating them. Written as DNA, the CDR3 is TGTGCCAGCCGCGCTGGCTCTGGGGCCAACGTCCTGACTTTC. Translation gives CASRAGSGANVLTF.

Concerning this clone itself: The junction departs from germline at one end; a sequencing error may be responsible. The chain has TRBV7-7 and TRBJ2-5; TRBD1 is a possible D gene (6 bases). The CDR3 extends over 13 amino acids. Per the germline V gene, CDR1 is SSHAT and CDR2 is FNYEAQ (reference sequence). This chain's CDR3 is CASSWTDQETQYF. The CDR3 bases are TGTGCTAGCAGCTGGACAGACCAAGAGACCCAGTACTTC.

This clone appeared a few times. This chain connects TRBV30 to TRBJ1-5; tentative D call: TRBD1 (5 bases). In germline, CDR1 is GTSNPN, CDR2 SVGIG (reference sequence). CDR3 size: 15 residues. Between the trimmed V and J ends, which lost 2 bases and 3 bases, there was a span of 14 bases. The CDR3 loop reads CAWSQPGTVNQPQHF. The DNA of the CDR3 is TGTGCCTGGAGTCAACCCGGGACGGTCAATCAGCCCCAGCATTTT.

The chain carries TRBV29-1 and TRBJ2-2; D remains ambiguous. Germline assignment: CDR1 SQVTM and CDR2 ANQGSEA. The CDR3 is 14 amino acids. V lost 7 bases, J lost 1 base, and 13 bases lay in between. The CDR3 sequence is CSGQGKLNTGELFF. The CDR3 DNA follows: TGCAGCGGACAAGGCAAATTGAACACCGGGGAGCTGTTTTTT.

This clone has just a few counts. V and J are TRBV19 and TRBJ1-1; the D is unclear. Trimming shortened V by 1 base and J by 5 bases, and 11 bases separated the two germline ends. The CDR3 totals 14 residues. Germline lookup yields CDR1 LNHDA and CDR2 SQIVND (reference sequence). As DNA, the CDR3 is TGTGCCAGTAGTATAGGAGGGATTAGGACTGAAGCTTTCTTT. This sequence encodes CASSIGGIRTEAFF.

This clone was picked up a small number of times. The chain employs TRBV12-5 and TRBJ2-3, with D possibly called TRBD1 or TRBD2 (5 bases each). The CDR3 is 16 amino acids. CDR1 and CDR2 (germline): LGHNT, FRNRAP. Deletions cut 1 base from V and 0 bases from J, with 11 bases between. The CDR3 spells CASGLALGVSTDTQYF. In DNA, the CDR3 is TGTGCTAGTGGTTTGGCCTTGGGGGTTAGCACAGATACGCAGTATTTT.

V is TRBV28 and J is TRBJ2-1; a weak D match, TRBD1 (6 bases). This CDR3 is 12 amino acids long. CDR1 MDHEN and CDR2 SYDVKM come from the germline V gene. V gave up 5 bases and J gave up 8 bases, with 10 bases separating them. The CDR3 sequence is CASSNRVHEQFF. The CDR3 DNA is TGTGCCAGCAGTAACAGGGTTCATGAGCAGTTCTTC.

The V and J genes are TRBV13 and TRBJ2-1, with TRBD2 as a possible D gene (6 bases). Trimming cost V 5 bases and J 4 bases, with 24 bases left between them. The V gene's germline CDR1 is PRHDT and CDR2 FYEKMQ (reference sequence). The CDR3 covers 18 residues. The CDR3 DNA reads as TGTGCCAGCAGCCCACACGCCTTGGGGGGAACACTTTACAATGAGCAGTTCTTC. It encodes CASSPHALGGTLYNEQFF.